This T cell receptor (beta chain) was recovered during a study of blood T cell repertoires in COVID-19. Across the whole study: Samples of COVID-19 (acute and convalescent) were obtained from the United States, Italy and Spain.

Germline V gene data show CDR1 as DFQATT and CDR2 as SNEGSKA (reference sequence). The CDR3 is 13 residues long. Trimming shortened V by 5 bases and J by 2 bases, and 13 bases separated the two germline ends. Clones were sequenced by immunoSEQ multiplex PCR, and TCRdb holds only the in-frame ones, with some missing. The table lists a few hundred thousand clones, roughly 85% of them singletons. Sequencing input: peripheral blood. The TCR sequence derives from a woman in her seventies with acute or convalescent COVID-19. This sequence joins TRBV20-1 and TRBJ2-7; maybe TRBD1 (6 bases). CDR3 loop: CSARARGPYEQYF. CDR3 sequence (DNA): TGCAGTGCTCGTGCCAGGGGACCCTACGAGCAGTACTTC.